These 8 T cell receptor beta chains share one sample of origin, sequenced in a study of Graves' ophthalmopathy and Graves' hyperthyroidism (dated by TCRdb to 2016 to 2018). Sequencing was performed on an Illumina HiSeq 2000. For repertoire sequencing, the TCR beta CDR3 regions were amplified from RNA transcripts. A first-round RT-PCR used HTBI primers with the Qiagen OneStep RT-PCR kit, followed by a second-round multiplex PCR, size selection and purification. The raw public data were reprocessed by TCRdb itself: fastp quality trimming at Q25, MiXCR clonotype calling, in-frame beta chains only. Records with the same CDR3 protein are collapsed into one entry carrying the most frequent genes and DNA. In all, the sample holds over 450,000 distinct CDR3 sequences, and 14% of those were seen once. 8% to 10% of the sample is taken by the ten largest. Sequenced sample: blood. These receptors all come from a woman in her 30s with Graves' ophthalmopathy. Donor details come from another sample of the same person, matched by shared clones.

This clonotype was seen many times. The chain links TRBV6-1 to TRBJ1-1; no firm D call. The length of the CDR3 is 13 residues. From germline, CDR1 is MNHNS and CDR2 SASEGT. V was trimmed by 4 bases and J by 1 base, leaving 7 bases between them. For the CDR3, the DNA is TGTGCCAGCAGTGTCGCGAGGAACACTGAAGCTTTCTTT. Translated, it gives CASSVARNTEAFF.

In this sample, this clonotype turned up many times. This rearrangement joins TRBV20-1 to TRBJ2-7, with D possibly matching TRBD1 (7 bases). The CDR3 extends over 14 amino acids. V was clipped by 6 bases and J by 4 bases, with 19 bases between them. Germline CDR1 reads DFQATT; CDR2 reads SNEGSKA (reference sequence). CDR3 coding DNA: TGCAGTGCGAACTCAGGGGGGTCGCGGTACGAGCAGTACTTC. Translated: CSANSGGSRYEQYF.

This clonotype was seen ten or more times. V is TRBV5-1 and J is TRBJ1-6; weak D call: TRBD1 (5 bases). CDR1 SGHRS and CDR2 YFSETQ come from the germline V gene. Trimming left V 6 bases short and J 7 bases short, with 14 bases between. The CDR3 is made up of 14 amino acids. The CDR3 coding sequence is TGCGCCAGCACCCAGGGAAGAGGGAATTCACCCCTCCACTTT. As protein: CASTQGRGNSPLHF.

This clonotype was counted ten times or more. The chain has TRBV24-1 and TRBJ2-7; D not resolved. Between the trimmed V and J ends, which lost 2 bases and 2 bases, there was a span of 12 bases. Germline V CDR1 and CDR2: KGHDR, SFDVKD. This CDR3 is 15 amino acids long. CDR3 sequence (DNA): TGTGCCACCAGTGATTCCGCGAGGAGCACCTACGAGCAGTACTTC. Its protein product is CATSDSARSTYEQYF.

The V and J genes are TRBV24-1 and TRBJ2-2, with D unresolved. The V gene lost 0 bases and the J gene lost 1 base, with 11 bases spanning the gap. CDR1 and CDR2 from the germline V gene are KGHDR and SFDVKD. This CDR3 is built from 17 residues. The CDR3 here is CATSDLFGAGNTGELFF. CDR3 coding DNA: TGTGCCACCAGTGATTTGTTCGGCGCAGGGAACACCGGGGAGCTGTTTTTT.

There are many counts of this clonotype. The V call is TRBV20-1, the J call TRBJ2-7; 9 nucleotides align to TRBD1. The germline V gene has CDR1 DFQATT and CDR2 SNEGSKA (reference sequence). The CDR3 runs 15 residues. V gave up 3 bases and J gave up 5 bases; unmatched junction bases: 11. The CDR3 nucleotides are TGCAGTGCTAGCGGGGGCGGGACAGGGAACCACGAGCAGTACTTC. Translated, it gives CSASGGGTGNHEQYF.

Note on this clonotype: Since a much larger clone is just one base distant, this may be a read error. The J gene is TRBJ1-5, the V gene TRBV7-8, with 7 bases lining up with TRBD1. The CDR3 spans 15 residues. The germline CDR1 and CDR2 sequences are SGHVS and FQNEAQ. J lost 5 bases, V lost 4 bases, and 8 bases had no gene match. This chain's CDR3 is CASSYRGGSDQPQHF. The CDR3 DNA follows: TGTGCCAGCAGCTACAGGGGTGGGAGCGATCAGCCCCAGCATTTT.

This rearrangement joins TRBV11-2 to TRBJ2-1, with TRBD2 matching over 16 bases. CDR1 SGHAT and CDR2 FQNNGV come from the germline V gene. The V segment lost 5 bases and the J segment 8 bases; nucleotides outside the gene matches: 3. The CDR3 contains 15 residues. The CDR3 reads CASSIGTSGGDEQFF. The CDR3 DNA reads TGTGCCAGCAGCATCGGGACTAGCGGGGGGGATGAGCAGTTCTTC.